This entry features one T cell receptor beta chain sequence. The CDR3 runs to 12 residues. V was pared by 6 bases and J by 5 bases, with 10 bases between. Germline V gene sequence: CDR1 MNHEY, CDR2 SMNVEV (reference sequence). Some clones are missing from TCRdb's copy, which holds only in-frame ones; the method was immunoSEQ multiplex PCR. The sample holds 200,000 to 300,000 clones; around 85% are singletons and the top ten take around 6.4%. These data belong to a study of blood T cell repertoires in COVID-19. Study details: Nucleic acid was either cDNA or gDNA, and it came from T cells, B-cell-depleted T cells, or PBMCs.

Sequenced sample: peripheral blood. The TCR originated in a woman aged 55 to 70 with active or convalescent COVID-19. The chain is built from TRBV27 and TRBJ2-5, with a tentative D call TRBD2 (6 bases). Written as DNA, the CDR3 is TGTGCCAGCAGCGGGAGTGGGGAGACCCAGTACTTC. Translated, it gives CASSGSGETQYF.